The T cell receptor (beta chain) under discussion was sequenced for a study of cytomegalovirus exposure and HLA in healthy donors. The CDR3 consists of 14 residues. With 7 bases removed from V and 0 bases from J, the gap between germline ends came to 7 bases. Germline CDR1 SGHAT, CDR2 FQNNGV. PCR primers comprised 60 Vbeta and 13 Jbeta primers. Profiled with immunoSEQ multiplex PCR; TCRdb holds only in-frame clones, not every one. In the table there are roughly 130,000 clones, 55% to 75% of which are singletons. This clonotype originated in a man under 40 in good health and CMV-seropositive. The genes are TRBV11-2 and TRBJ1-6; D gene ambiguous. Sequencing was done on a sample of PBMCs. The CDR3 DNA is TGTGCCAGCATCGGACTCTCCTATAATTCACCCCTCCACTTT. Encoded protein: CASIGLSYNSPLHF. The full variable domain, rest sourced from reference TRBV11-2 and TRBJ1-6, is EAGVAQSPRYKIIEKRQSVAFWCNPISGHATLYWYQQILGQGPKLLIQFQNNGVVDDSQLPKDRFSAERLKGVDSTLKIQPAKLEDSAVYLCASIGLSYNSPLHFGNGTRLTVT.